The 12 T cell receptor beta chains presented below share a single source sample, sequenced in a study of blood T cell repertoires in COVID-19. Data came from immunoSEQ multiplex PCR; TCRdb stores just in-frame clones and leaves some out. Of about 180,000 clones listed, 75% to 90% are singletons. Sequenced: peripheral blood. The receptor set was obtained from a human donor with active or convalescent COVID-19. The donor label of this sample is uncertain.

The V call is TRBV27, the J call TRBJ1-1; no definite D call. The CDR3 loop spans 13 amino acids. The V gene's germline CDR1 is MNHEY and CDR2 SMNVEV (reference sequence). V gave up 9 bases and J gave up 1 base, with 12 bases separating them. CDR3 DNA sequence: TGTGCCAGACTCACCTCATCGAACACTGAAGCTTTCTTT. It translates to CARLTSSNTEAFF.

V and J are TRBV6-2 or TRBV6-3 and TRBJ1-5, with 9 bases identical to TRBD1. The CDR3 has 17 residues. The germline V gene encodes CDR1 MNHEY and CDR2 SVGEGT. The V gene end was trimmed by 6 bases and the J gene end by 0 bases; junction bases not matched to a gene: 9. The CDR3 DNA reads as TGTGCCAGCAGCACCGGGACAGGGCCTTATAGCAATCAGCCCCAGCATTTT. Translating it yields CASSTGTGPYSNQPQHF.

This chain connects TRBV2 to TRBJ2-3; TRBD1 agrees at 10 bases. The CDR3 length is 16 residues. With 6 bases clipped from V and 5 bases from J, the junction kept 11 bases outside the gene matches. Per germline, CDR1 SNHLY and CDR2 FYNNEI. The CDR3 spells CASREPGQGNQDTQYF. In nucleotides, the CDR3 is TGTGCCAGCAGAGAGCCGGGACAGGGGAATCAAGATACGCAGTATTTT. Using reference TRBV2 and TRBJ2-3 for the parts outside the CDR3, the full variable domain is EPEVTQTPSHQVTQMGQEVILRCVPISNHLYFYWYRQILGQKVEFLVSFYNNEISEKSEIFDDQFSVERPDGSNFTLKIRSTKLEDSAMYFCASREPGQGNQDTQYFGPGTRLTVL.

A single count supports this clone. The CDR3: CASRKSGTDTQYF. The CDR3 bases are TGCGCCAGCAGGAAGAGCGGCACAGATACGCAGTATTTT. The V gene is TRBV5-1, the J gene TRBJ2-3, with D uncertain. Per germline, CDR1 SGHRS and CDR2 YFSETQ. The CDR3 length is 13 residues. Trimming took 5 bases from V and 1 from J, leaving 8 bases between them.

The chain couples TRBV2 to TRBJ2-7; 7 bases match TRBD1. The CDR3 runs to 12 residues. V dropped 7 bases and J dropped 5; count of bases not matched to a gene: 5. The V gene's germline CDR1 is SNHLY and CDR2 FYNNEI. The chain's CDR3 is CASTRGHDEQYF. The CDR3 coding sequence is TGTGCCAGCACGAGGGGGCACGACGAGCAGTACTTC.

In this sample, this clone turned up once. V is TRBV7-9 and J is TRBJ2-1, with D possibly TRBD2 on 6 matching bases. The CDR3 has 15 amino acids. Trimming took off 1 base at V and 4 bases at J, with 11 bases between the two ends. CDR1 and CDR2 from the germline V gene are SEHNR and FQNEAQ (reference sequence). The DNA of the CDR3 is TGTGCCAGCAGCTTAGGAGCGGGCCGGTACAATGAGCAGTTCTTC. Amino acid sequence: CASSLGAGRYNEQFF.

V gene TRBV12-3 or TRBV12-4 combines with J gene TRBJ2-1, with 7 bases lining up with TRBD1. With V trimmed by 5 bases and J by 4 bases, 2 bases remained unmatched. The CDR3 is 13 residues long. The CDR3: CASSRQGYNEQFF. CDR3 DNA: TGTGCCAGCAGTCGACAGGGTTACAATGAGCAGTTCTTC.

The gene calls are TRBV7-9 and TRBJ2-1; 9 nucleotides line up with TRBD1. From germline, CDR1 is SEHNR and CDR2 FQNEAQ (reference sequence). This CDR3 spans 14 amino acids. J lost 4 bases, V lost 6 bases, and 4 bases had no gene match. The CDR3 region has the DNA TGTGCCAGCAGACAGGGGGCGGGGTACAATGAGCAGTTCTTC. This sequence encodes CASRQGAGYNEQFF. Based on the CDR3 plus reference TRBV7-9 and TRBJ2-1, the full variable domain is DTGVSQNPRHKITKRGQNVTFRCDPISEHNRLYWYRQTLGQGPEFLTYFQNEAQLEKSRLLSDRFSAERPKGSFSTLEIQRTEQGDSAMYLCASRQGAGYNEQFFGPGTRLTVL.

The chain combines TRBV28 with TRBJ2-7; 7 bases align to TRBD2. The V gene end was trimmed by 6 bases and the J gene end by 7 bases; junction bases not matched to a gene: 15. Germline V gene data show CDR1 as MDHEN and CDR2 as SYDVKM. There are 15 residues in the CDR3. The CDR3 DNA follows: TGTGCCAGCAGACCTTTAGGCGGGAGAATGGGGGAGCAGTACTTC. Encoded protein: CASRPLGGRMGEQYF.

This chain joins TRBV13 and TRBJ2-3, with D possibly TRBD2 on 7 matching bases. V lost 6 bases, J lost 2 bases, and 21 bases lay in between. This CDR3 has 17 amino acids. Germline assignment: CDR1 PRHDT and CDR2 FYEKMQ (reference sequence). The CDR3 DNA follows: TGTGCCAGCAGTCTGGGGGGGCCCGGGAGGTACACAGATACGCAGTATTTT. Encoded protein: CASSLGGPGRYTDTQYF. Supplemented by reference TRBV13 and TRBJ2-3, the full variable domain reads AAGVIQSPRHLIKEKRETATLKCYPIPRHDTVYWYQQGPGQDPQFLISFYEKMQSDKGSIPDRFSAQQFSDYHSELNMSSLELGDSALYFCASSLGGPGRYTDTQYFGPGTRLTVL.

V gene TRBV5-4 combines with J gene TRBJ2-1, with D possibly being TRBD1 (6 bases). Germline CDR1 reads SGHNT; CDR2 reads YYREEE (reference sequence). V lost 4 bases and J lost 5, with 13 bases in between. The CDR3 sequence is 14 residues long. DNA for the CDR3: TGTGCCAGCAGCCAGGGACAAGTCGACAATGAGCAGTTCTTC. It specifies CASSQGQVDNEQFF.

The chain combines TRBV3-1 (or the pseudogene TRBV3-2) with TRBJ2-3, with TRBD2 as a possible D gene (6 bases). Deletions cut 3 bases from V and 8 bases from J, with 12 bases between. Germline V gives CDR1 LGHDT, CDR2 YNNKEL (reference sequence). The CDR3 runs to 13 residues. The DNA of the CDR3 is TGTGCCAGCAGCCAGGGGGGAGGAGGTACGCAGTATTTT. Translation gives CASSQGGGGTQYF.